This passage covers 23 T cell receptor beta chains from one sample sequenced in a study of T cells after yellow fever vaccination. TCRdb re-called the 5' RACE reads with MiXCR, one entry per CDR3 protein. Here the sample spans a few hundred thousand distinct CDR3 sequences, roughly 3% being singletons. The sequencing used CD4+ T cells sorted from PBMCs, collected 10 days after the yellow fever booster vaccination. The origin of the receptors is a man aged 18 to 35 who received the YFV17D yellow fever vaccine.

The chain carries TRBV10-3 and TRBJ1-1, with D perhaps matching TRBD1 (5 bases). With 6 bases removed from V and 1 base from J, the gap between germline ends came to 12 bases. CDR1 is ENHRY and CDR2 is SYGVKD in the germline V gene. This CDR3 has 14 residues. The CDR3 here is CAIRVKQENTEAFF. CDR3 nucleotide sequence: TGTGCCATCAGGGTAAAACAGGAGAACACTGAAGCTTTCTTT.

This sequence joins TRBV12-3 or TRBV12-4 and TRBJ2-7, with 7 bases lining up with TRBD1. The V and J ends lost 7 bases and 2 bases, in that order; junction bases with no gene match: 8. The CDR3 covers 14 residues. Here the CDR3 reads CASTPGQDTYEQYF. DNA for the CDR3: TGTGCCAGCACCCCCGGACAGGATACCTACGAGCAGTACTTC.

This clonotype appeared many times. The genes are TRBV15 and TRBJ1-4, with 10 nucleotides matching TRBD1. Per germline, CDR1 LNHNV and CDR2 YYDKDF (reference sequence). The CDR3 covers 15 residues. V gave up 1 base and J gave up 8 bases; unmatched junction bases: 4. CDR3 bases: TGTGCCACCAGCAGAGGACAGGGGGCCGAGGAAAAACTGTTTTTT. Protein: CATSRGQGAEEKLFF.

The table lists this clonotype with many counts. The J gene is TRBJ1-2, the V gene TRBV7-2; maybe TRBD1 (5 bases). CDR3 length equals 13 residues. The V end was cut by 1 base, the J end by 8 bases, with 11 bases between. Germline V gene lookup returns CDR1 SGHTA and CDR2 FQGNSA. The CDR3 DNA reads as TGTGCCAGCAGCTTAGGGAGGGGCCGCGGCTACACCTTC. Its translation: CASSLGRGRGYTF. The whole variable domain, remainder taken from reference TRBV7-2 and TRBJ1-2, is GAGVSQSPSNKVTEKGKDVELRCDPISGHTALYWYRQSLGQGLEFLIYFQGNSAPDKSGLPSDRFSAERTGGSVSTLTIQRTQQEDSAVYLCASSLGRGRGYTFGSGTRLTVV.

This clonotype was found many times. The chain uses TRBV10-3 and TRBJ2-3, with unresolved D. The CDR3 sequence is 12 residues long. The V gene lost 3 bases and the J gene lost 7 bases, with 8 bases spanning the gap. Germline V gene sequence: CDR1 ENHRY, CDR2 SYGVKD. The CDR3 sequence: CAISDRLYTQYF. DNA of the CDR3: TGTGCCATCAGTGACCGGTTGTATACGCAGTATTTT.

This clonotype has just a few counts. This chain connects TRBV7-2 to TRBJ2-7, with D perhaps matching TRBD1 (5 bases). The V and J ends lost 5 bases and 5 bases respectively, with 16 bases between them. CDR3 length: 14 amino acids. Germline V gives CDR1 SGHTA, CDR2 FQGNSA. CDR3 in DNA: TGTGCCAGCAGCACAGCCCAGGGTTCCAACGAGCAGTACTTC. Translation gives CASSTAQGSNEQYF.

The gene calls are TRBV5-4 and TRBJ1-4; tentative D call: TRBD1 (5 bases). This CDR3 spans 15 amino acids. Trimming removed 7 bases at V and 5 bases at J, with 18 bases between. Germline-derived CDR1 and CDR2 are SGHNT and YYREEE (reference sequence). CDR3 in amino acids: CASHRGGTENEKLFF. CDR3 DNA sequence: TGTGCCAGCCATCGTGGAGGGACCGAGAATGAAAAACTGTTTTTT.

There are a few counts of this clonotype. The chain is built from TRBV6-1 and TRBJ2-7; D is possibly TRBD2 (6 bases). Germline V gene sequence: CDR1 MNHNS, CDR2 SASEGT. Trimming cost V 6 bases and J 3 bases, with 15 bases left between them. This CDR3 region has 14 residues. The CDR3 protein is CASRRDGRNYEQYV. The CDR3 DNA is TGTGCCAGCAGACGGGACGGGAGAAACTACGAGCAGTACGTC.

This clonotype has at least ten counts. The genes are TRBV27 and TRBJ2-1, with 14 nucleotides matching TRBD2. The trim removed 6 bases at V and 3 bases at J, leaving 10 bases unmatched. CDR3 size: 18 residues. The germline V gene has CDR1 MNHEY and CDR2 SMNVEV (reference sequence). The DNA for the CDR3 is TGTGCCAGCAGCCAAAAGACTAGCGGGGGGGCCCACTACAATGAGCAGTTCTTC. Its protein product is CASSQKTSGGAHYNEQFF.

J is TRBJ2-5 and V is TRBV4-2; D unclear. Germline lookup yields CDR1 LGHNA and CDR2 YNFKEQ. The CDR3 length is 12 residues. V lost 2 bases and J 5 bases, leaving 6 bases between the germline ends. The CDR3 DNA sequence: TGTGCCAGCAGCCAAAGTGACGAGACCCAGTACTTC. It specifies CASSQSDETQYF.

In this sample, this clonotype turned up a few times. This chain links TRBV5-1 with TRBJ1-2; 10 bases are shared with TRBD1. V shed 4 bases, J shed 6 bases, and the junction held 6 bases outside the gene matches. This CDR3 is 14 amino acids long. The germline gives CDR1 SGHRS, CDR2 YFSETQ. The CDR3 sequence: CASSTGQGMDGYTF. For the CDR3, the DNA is TGCGCCAGCAGCACGGGACAGGGGATGGATGGCTACACCTTC.

This clonotype was counted many times. The V call is TRBV6-2 or TRBV6-3, the J call TRBJ1-5; D is unresolved. This CDR3 spans 13 amino acids. V was trimmed by 4 bases and J by 6 bases, leaving 10 bases between them. Germline-derived CDR1 and CDR2 are MNHEY and SVGEGT. This chain's CDR3 is CASSSYFGQPQHF. CDR3 coding DNA: TGTGCCAGCAGTTCTTACTTCGGTCAGCCCCAGCATTTT.

This clonotype was detected many times. The chain has TRBV24-1 and TRBJ2-2; tentative D call: TRBD2 (6 bases). The germline V gene has CDR1 KGHDR and CDR2 SFDVKD. The CDR3 extends over 16 amino acids. V lost 4 bases, J lost 7 bases, and 18 bases lay in between. The CDR3 region is CATSDPRRGTHGELFF. The CDR3 nucleotides are TGTGCCACCAGTGACCCTCGACGGGGGACCCACGGGGAGCTGTTTTTT.

This clonotype was detected only a few times. The chain has TRBV6-5 and TRBJ1-2; D is possibly TRBD1 (5 bases). The CDR3 covers 14 residues. Trimming removed 6 bases from V and 4 bases from J, with 15 bases in between. The germline V gene encodes CDR1 MNHEY and CDR2 SVGAGI. The CDR3 sequence: CASSRSGDLYGYTF. The CDR3 nucleotides read TGTGCCAGCAGCCGGAGTGGGGACCTCTATGGCTACACCTTC.

Many counts were recorded for this clonotype. V usage is TRBV7-2 and J usage is TRBJ2-1, with D possibly matching TRBD2 (6 bases). The CDR3 spans 14 residues. The V and J ends lost 6 bases and 4 bases respectively, with 13 bases between them. Germline CDR1 SGHTA, CDR2 FQGNSA. The CDR3 nucleotides read TGTGCCAGCAGACACACGGGACTTTACAATGAGCAGTTCTTC. It is translated as CASRHTGLYNEQFF.

This clonotype was seen many times. The CDR3 sequence: CASSFVTGIGEKLFF. CDR3 nucleotides: TGTGCCAGCAGTTTTGTCACGGGGATCGGGGAAAAACTGTTTTTT. The chain recombines TRBV27 with TRBJ1-4, with D uncertain. Germline V gene sequence: CDR1 MNHEY, CDR2 SMNVEV (reference sequence). The CDR3 has 15 residues. Trimming left V 3 bases short and J 8 bases short, with 16 bases between. Supplemented by reference TRBV27 and TRBJ1-4, the full variable domain reads EAQVTQNPRYLITVTGKKLTVTCSQNMNHEYMSWYRQDPGLGLRQIYYSMNVEVTDKGDVPEGYKVSRKEKRNFPLILESPSPNQTSLYFCASSFVTGIGEKLFFGSGTQLSVL.

The chain combines TRBV20-1 with TRBJ1-2, with D maybe TRBD1 (6 bases). The CDR3 consists of 14 residues. The V end lost 3 bases, the J end lost 4 bases, and 15 bases lay between the germline ends. CDR1 and CDR2 (germline): DFQATT, SNEGSKA (reference sequence). CDR3: CSASGAGGAYGYTF. In DNA, the CDR3 is TGCAGTGCTAGTGGGGCGGGGGGGGCCTATGGCTACACCTTC.

This clonotype has just a few counts. This chain uses TRBV12-3 or TRBV12-4 with TRBJ2-7; possibly TRBD2 for D (7 bases). The V end was cut by 5 bases, the J end by 0 bases, with 11 bases between. The CDR3 loop spans 14 amino acids. The CDR3 DNA follows: TGTGCCAGCAGTCGGGGGGCATACTCCTACGAGCAGTACTTC. As protein: CASSRGAYSYEQYF.

This clonotype was counted ten times or more. This sequence joins TRBV6-6 and TRBJ1-5, with D perhaps TRBD1 (5 bases). The germline CDR1 and CDR2 sequences are MNHNY and SVGAGI (reference sequence). Trimming cost V 6 bases and J 0 bases, with 12 bases left between them. The CDR3 spans 15 residues. This CDR3 is CASRPGTYSNQPQHF. The CDR3 nucleotides read TGTGCCAGCAGACCCGGGACTTATAGCAATCAGCCCCAGCATTTT.

CDR3 coding DNA: TGCGCCAGCAGCTTGGCGGGTGTAATCGATGAGCAGTTCTTC. Translation: CASSLAGVIDEQFF. V and J are TRBV5-1 and TRBJ2-1; D gene unclear. Germline assignment: CDR1 SGHRS and CDR2 YFSETQ. The V gene lost 0 bases and the J gene lost 8 bases, with 12 bases spanning the gap. This CDR3 spans 14 amino acids.

The chain links TRBV12-3 or TRBV12-4 to TRBJ1-5; no reliable D call. The CDR3 contains 12 residues. Between the trimmed V and J ends, which lost 0 bases and 7 bases, there was a span of 4 bases. The CDR3 reads CASSLARQPQHF. DNA for the CDR3: TGTGCCAGCAGTTTAGCTCGGCAGCCCCAGCATTTT.

This clonotype was counted ten times or more. V and J are TRBV20-1 and TRBJ2-5; weak D call: TRBD1 (5 bases). Germline V gene data show CDR1 as DFQATT and CDR2 as SNEGSKA (reference sequence). V lost 3 bases, J lost 2 bases, and 16 bases lay in between. This CDR3 comprises 15 residues. CDR3 coding DNA: TGCAGTGCTAGGGGGCGGCGCAACGCTCAAGAGACCCAGTACTTC. Encoded protein: CSARGRRNAQETQYF.

This clonotype was detected many times. The chain is built from TRBV7-2 and TRBJ2-3; D ambiguous. CDR3 length: 14 amino acids. Trimming took 4 bases from V and 1 from J, leaving 9 bases between them. Germline V lookup: CDR1 SGHTA, CDR2 FQGNSA. For the CDR3, the DNA is TGTGCCAGCAGCTCCTACTTACGCACAGATACGCAGTATTTT. It yields the protein CASSSYLRTDTQYF.